These T cell receptor beta chains were read from a single sample in a study of cytomegalovirus exposure and HLA in healthy donors. Sequenced by immunoSEQ multiplex PCR; TCRdb stores in-frame clones only, minus some. This sample has under 300,000 clones, with just over 85% found just once. Sequenced sample: PBMCs. The receptors here all came from a woman between 18 and 29 years old in good health and CMV-seronegative. Each CDR3 is given with its conserved first and last residue. A D gene is named only where the DNA matches it firmly. Clone size is given for some rows only: seen once, a few or many times, or a class if the clone is expanded.

D gene	clone size	V gene	J gene	CDR3 DNA	CDR3 protein
NA	few	TRBV30	TRBJ1-1	TGTGCCTGGAGTCTACTGATGAACACTGAAGCTTTCTTT	CAWSLLMNTEAFF
NA	NA	TRBV18	TRBJ2-5	TGTGCCAGCTCACCTAGGCAGGCGGAGACCCAGTACTTC	CASSPRQAETQYF
NA	few	TRBV30	TRBJ1-2	TGTGCCTGGAGTCCCAGGGCTCGCTATGGCTACACCTTC	CAWSPRARYGYTF
NA	NA	TRBV7-2	TRBJ2-7	TGTGCCAGCAGCTCGCAACAGGGCTACGAGCAGTACTTC	CASSSQQGYEQYF
TRBD1	NA	TRBV28	TRBJ2-7	TGTGCCAGCAGTAGATCGGGACAGGGTATGGGGGGGTGGTTGTTGGTGGCCTACGAGCAGTACTTC	CASSRSGQGMGGWLLVAYEQYF
NA	NA	TRBV23-1	TRBJ2-2	TGCGCCAGCAGCAGTAGGTATCGGGACACCGGGGAGCTGTTTTTT	CASSSRYRDTGELFF
NA	NA	TRBV11-2	TRBJ2-7	TGTGCCACCTCCACCGACTTGTCCGACTCCTACGAGCAGTACTTC	CATSTDLSDSYEQYF
TRBD2	NA	TRBV6-6	TRBJ2-5	TGTGCCAGCAGTGCCTTTTCGGCGGGGGGGTCGGAGACCCAGTACTTC	CASSAFSAGGSETQYF
TRBD2	NA	TRBV7-2	TRBJ2-3	TGTGCCAGCAGCCCCCGACTAGCGGGAGGAGATACGCAGTATTTT	CASSPRLAGGDTQYF
TRBD1	NA	TRBV25-1	TRBJ1-2	TGTGCCAGCAGTGAAGCCGGGACAGGGGGCCACTATGGCTACACCTTC	CASSEAGTGGHYGYTF
NA	NA	TRBV19	TRBJ1-2	TGTGCCAGTAGTACCCAGGCCCTTACTGGGTATGGCTACACCTTC	CASSTQALTGYGYTF
TRBD2	NA	TRBV28	TRBJ2-3	TGTGCCAGCAACCTAGCGGGGAGCACAGATACGCAGTATTTT	CASNLAGSTDTQYF
NA	NA	TRBV6-6	TRBJ2-7	TGTGCCAGCAGTCCTCTCTACGAGCAGTACTTC	CASSPLYEQYF
TRBD1	NA	TRBV6-5	TRBJ2-7	TGTGCCAGCAGTTTGGGACAGGGGGCAAGGGAGCAGTACTTC	CASSLGQGAREQYF
NA	NA	TRBV29-1	TRBJ2-7	TGCAGCGTTACAACATGGCATTCCTACGAGCAGTACTTC	CSVTTWHSYEQYF
TRBD1	NA	TRBV2	TRBJ1-1	TGTGCCAGCAGTTGGACAGGGTTCGAAGCTTTCTTT	CASSWTGFEAFF
TRBD1	NA	TRBV25-1	TRBJ1-6	TGTGCCAGCAGTGAATCCCAGGGGGACCCCTATAATTCACCCCTCCACTTT	CASSESQGDPYNSPLHF
NA	few	TRBV7-2	TRBJ1-5	TGTGCCAGCAGCTTAGTGGGGGGTAGCAATCAGCCCCAGCATTTT	CASSLVGGSNQPQHF